This T cell receptor (beta chain) was recorded in a study of cytomegalovirus exposure and HLA in healthy donors. Healthy people donating bone marrow made up the donors. With regard to this clone: Its target is not known.

General study points: Researchers counted around 180 TCR beta chains as cytomegalovirus-associated. According to a later analysis, donors in an Asian-associated ancestry cluster reportedly had fewer N-insertions than the roughly 660-donor mean. An observed cluster of highly shared sequence variants was recorded as a likely sequencing artifact.

In the PCR, 60 Vbeta and 13 Jbeta primers were used. Assay used: immunoSEQ multiplex PCR; TCRdb lists only in-frame clones, some missing. The sample shows more than 150,000 clones, 65% to 90% of them seen only once. The CDR3 has 15 amino acids. J was trimmed by 3 bases and V by 0 bases; bases with no gene match: 4. Per germline, CDR1 LGHNA and CDR2 YNFKEQ. This rearrangement joins TRBV4-2 to TRBJ2-7; 8 bases fit TRBD2. The sequence was obtained from a woman aged 50 to 60 in good health and CMV-seropositive. Material: PBMCs. The CDR3 sequence is CASSQEERGGYEQYF. The CDR3 DNA follows: TGTGCCAGCAGCCAAGAGGAACGGGGGGGCTACGAGCAGTACTTC.